The 15 T cell receptor beta chains presented below share a single source sample, sequenced in a study of T cell changes during pregnancy in multiple sclerosis. Clones were read by immunoSEQ multiplex PCR, and TCRdb kept only the in-frame ones, dropping some. The sample holds 80,000 or so clones, 90% to 95% seen once. This specimen consisted of peripheral blood, obtained in the second trimester of pregnancy. The receptors here all came from a female donor in good health, enrolled as a control in a pregnancy study.

This clone appeared once. V and J are TRBV5-1 and TRBJ2-3; TRBD1 matches at 12 bases. The CDR3 totals 16 residues. Germline loops: CDR1 SGHRS, CDR2 YFSETQ. V lost 0 bases to trimming and J lost 5 bases; unmatched junction nucleotides: 4. The CDR3 region is CASSLVGQGAGDTQYF. CDR3 DNA: TGCGCCAGCAGCTTGGTGGGACAGGGGGCTGGAGATACGCAGTATTTT.

This rearrangement joins TRBV19 to TRBJ2-1, with a possible D match to TRBD2 (7 bases). The V end lost 4 bases, the J end lost 2 bases, and 21 bases lay between the germline ends. The germline V gene encodes CDR1 LNHDA and CDR2 SQIVND (reference sequence). CDR3 size: 18 residues. CDR3 DNA: TGTGCCAGTAGTAGCGGACCCCTCAGGGGAGGGGCCTACAATGAGCAGTTCTTC. Its protein is CASSSGPLRGGAYNEQFF.

The chain employs TRBV15 and TRBJ2-1; TRBD2 is a possible D gene (5 bases). The germline V gene has CDR1 LNHNV and CDR2 YYDKDF (reference sequence). V was trimmed by 1 base and J by 6 bases, leaving 7 bases between them. This CDR3 contains 13 residues. The CDR3 DNA reads TGTGCCACCAGCAGAGTCCGGGGCAATGAGCAGTTCTTC. Translation: CATSRVRGNEQFF.

The chain employs TRBV2 and TRBJ2-3; D perhaps matches TRBD2 (5 bases). The CDR3 sequence is 14 residues long. From germline, CDR1 is SNHLY and CDR2 FYNNEI. Trimming took off 3 bases at V and 5 bases at J, with 12 bases between the two ends. The CDR3 reads CASSDEGAGDTQYF. The CDR3 coding sequence is TGTGCCAGCAGTGACGAGGGAGCCGGAGATACGCAGTATTTT.

This rearrangement joins TRBV28 to TRBJ2-1; TRBD1 is a possible D gene (7 bases). The germline V gene has CDR1 MDHEN and CDR2 SYDVKM. The CDR3 loop spans 18 amino acids. The V end lost 7 bases, the J end lost 10 bases, and 32 bases lay between the germline ends. The CDR3 spells CASNPTGVVAASIGEQFF. DNA for the CDR3: TGTGCCAGCAACCCTACAGGGGTGGTAGCGGCCTCGATCGGAGAGCAGTTCTTC.

The chain recombines TRBV28 with TRBJ2-2; TRBD2 matches 9 bases. V shed 3 bases and J 0 bases; nucleotides not matched to a gene: 5. The germline V gene encodes CDR1 MDHEN and CDR2 SYDVKM. The CDR3 extends over 17 amino acids. CDR3 nucleotides: TGTGCCAGCAGTTTCCGTCGACTAGCGGCGAACACCGGGGAGCTGTTTTTT. It yields the protein CASSFRRLAANTGELFF.

The chain carries TRBV7-8 and TRBJ2-3; 9 bases agree with TRBD2. The trim removed 6 bases at V and 2 bases at J, leaving 6 bases unmatched. This CDR3 comprises 15 residues. Germline V lookup: CDR1 SGHVS, CDR2 FQNEAQ. As DNA, the CDR3 is TGTGCCAGCAGAACACTAGCGGGTGACACAGATACGCAGTATTTT. It yields the protein CASRTLAGDTDTQYF.

This clone occurred once. The J gene is TRBJ2-7, the V gene TRBV6-6, with 7 bases that match TRBD2. J gave up 0 bases and V 6 bases, and 5 bases lay outside the gene matches. This CDR3 comprises 14 residues. CDR1 is MNHNY and CDR2 is SVGAGI in the germline V gene (reference sequence). This chain's CDR3 is CASSRGVSSYEQYF. Written as DNA, the CDR3 is TGTGCCAGCAGCCGGGGGGTCAGCTCCTACGAGCAGTACTTC.

CDR3 protein: CASSPLTRSTDTQYF. CDR3 DNA: TGTGCCAGCAGTCCTTTGACACGTAGCACAGATACGCAGTATTTT. This chain links TRBV6-1 with TRBJ2-3; D not certain. CDR1 MNHNS and CDR2 SASEGT come from the germline V gene. CDR3 length: 15 residues. Trimming took off 5 bases at V and 0 bases at J, with 12 bases between the two ends.

The chain links TRBV28 to TRBJ2-7, with 7 bases identical to TRBD2. V was clipped by 6 bases and J by 0 bases; unmatched bases: 5. This CDR3 has 14 amino acids. Germline V gene sequence: CDR1 MDHEN, CDR2 SYDVKM. The CDR3 DNA reads as TGTGCCAGCAGGACCGGGGGGAGCTCCTACGAGCAGTACTTC. Translated, it gives CASRTGGSSYEQYF.

The chain couples TRBV4-1 to TRBJ2-1; D gene uncertain. The germline gives CDR1 MGHRA, CDR2 YSYEKL. Trimming removed 0 bases from V and 7 bases from J, with 13 bases in between. This CDR3 comprises 15 residues. CDR3 region: CASSQDSRLGNEQFF. The CDR3 DNA reads TGCGCCAGCAGCCAAGATTCGAGACTCGGGAATGAGCAGTTCTTC.

The chain employs TRBV5-6 and TRBJ1-4; weak D call: TRBD1 (6 bases). CDR1 is SGHDT and CDR2 is YYEEEE in the germline V gene. Trimming removed 6 bases from V and 10 bases from J, with 19 bases in between. The CDR3 is 14 residues long. DNA of the CDR3: TGTGCCAGCAACACCAGGGGAGGGCCGTTAAAACTGTTTTTT. Protein sequence: CASNTRGGPLKLFF.

This chain connects TRBV5-6 to TRBJ2-2, with D maybe TRBD1 (6 bases). The CDR3 runs 18 residues. Trimming took off 1 base at V and 5 bases at J, with 21 bases between the two ends. Germline lookup yields CDR1 SGHDT and CDR2 YYEEEE. The CDR3 sequence: CASSLSPWVERGTGELFF. CDR3 coding DNA: TGTGCCAGCAGCTTGTCCCCCTGGGTGGAGAGGGGGACCGGGGAGCTGTTTTTT.

V gene TRBV19 combines with J gene TRBJ2-5, with unresolved D. V was pared by 6 bases and J by 5 bases, with 13 bases between. From germline, CDR1 is LNHDA and CDR2 SQIVND (reference sequence). The CDR3 contains 13 residues. Here the CDR3 reads CASSYGWKETQYF. CDR3 DNA: TGTGCCAGTAGCTACGGGTGGAAGGAGACCCAGTACTTC.

The chain uses TRBV29-1 and TRBJ2-1; TRBD2 might be the D (6 bases). Between the trimmed V and J ends, which lost 3 bases and 8 bases, there was a span of 11 bases. The CDR3 runs 12 residues. Germline loops: CDR1 SQVTM, CDR2 ANQGSEA. CDR3 coding DNA: TGCAGCGTTGAGGAGGGCGGCGATGAGCAGTTCTTC. Translation: CSVEEGGDEQFF.